The sequence of this T cell receptor beta chain was determined in a study of cytomegalovirus exposure and HLA in healthy donors listed by TCRdb under 2017. The study in broad terms: According to an earlier analysis of around 600 of the donors, 150 million to 200 million T cells yielded 95 million to 140 million unique TCR beta sequences and 276 Gb of sequence data. In the later analysis, no new phenotypic data were used to find candidate immune exposures; instead, reliance was placed on TCR beta sequences and their occurrence across donors. Donor age, sex, ethnicity and CMV serostatus were compiled together with the repertoire data. The aim of the study was to test whether cataloging public T cell receptors could identify signatures of past pathogen exposure. Roughly 5 DR-DQ haplotypes were handled as single units for association and clustering, since linkage in the cohort was strong. HLA typing included class I and class II loci at four-digit resolution. In a later genetic analysis, genome-wide SNP genotypes for 398 of the 666 donors were used, and that subset was treated as a discovery cohort. The number of donors typed differed by locus, with roughly 629-640 for A, B, C, DRB1 and DQB1, over 500 for DQA1, over 600 for DPA1, and around 460 for DPB1. Among roughly 400 genotyped donors of the cohort, an average of about 240,000 unique TCR beta nucleotide sequences was sequenced per donor, of which about 18% were non-productive. Along with the roughly 670-subject first cohort, a separate validation cohort of over a hundred different subjects was used. Among the 398 genotyped donors, roughly 80% belonged to the genetic ancestry cluster associated with self-reported Caucasian donors. Every discovery cohort repertoire had been produced on one sequencing platform. An earlier analysis of some 500 of the donors used high-throughput TCR beta sequencing to judge whether each TCR beta V gene segment behaved as functional or pseudogenic. An early release that covered around 590 HLA-typed donors contained approximately 300 gigabases of sequencing data and around 85 million unique TCR sequences. To study patterns of TCR occurrence, a later analysis re-analyzed previously published TCR beta repertoires from 666 donors and added high-resolution HLA genotyping. The study used immunosequencing to profile the T cell repertoires of several hundred subjects and linked those repertoires to cytomegalovirus serostatus. To predict cytomegalovirus infection status, the study brought together high-throughput TCR immunosequencing, statistical association of individual TCRs with disease status, and machine learning.

General study outcomes and caveats: Because some donors lacked HLA typing at each locus, the association tests relied only on the typed subset. Immune exposure information for the cohort was limited to CMV serostatus. In a later analysis, several top co-occurrence clusters were reported to appear linked to parvovirus B19, influenza, CMV and Epstein-Barr virus. At a false discovery rate of 0.05, a later analysis linked about 16,000 TCR beta sequences to specific HLA alleles. Approximately 18 rarely observed V segments, including chromosome 9 orphons, were excluded from the earlier analysis of approximately 500 of the donors because counts were too low. Compared with the approximately 720-donor mean, donors in an Asian-associated ancestry cluster had fewer N-insertions in productive TCRs, according to a later genetic analysis. The classifier was reported to diagnose cytomegalovirus status with high specificity and sensitivity in both the original cohort and the validation cohort. Strong co-occurrence of HLA alleles, especially DR and DQ, made assigning TCR associations to individual alleles difficult. While some public TCRs were present in many individuals, most TCR sequences turned up only very rarely across donors. A cluster of highly shared sequence variants was judged likely to represent a technical artifact of the sequencing pipeline. Some IMGT-functional V segments, including TRBV6-2 and TRBV6-3, could not be distinguished by the 87-base-pair reads and were therefore excluded. In an earlier analysis of fewer than 700 of the donors, most TCR beta V segments appeared in productive rearrangements about 90% or about 30% of the time, broadly matching IMGT annotations. Roughly uniform sequencing depth across donors was assumed in presence/absence analyses, although this assumption may not hold. In vitro tests confirmed that a few of the cytomegalovirus-associated TCR beta chains recognize cytomegalovirus antigens. V-gene and J-gene trimming of TCR beta chains was associated with a missense DCLRE1C variant in a later genetic analysis, and the association was replicated in an independent cohort. The cohort was sequenced for TCR beta chains only, and without alpha or paired-chain data the features that could be detected were limited. According to the authors, the approach could potentially be generalized to other disease states and immunological phenotypes. In the study, approximately 160 TCR beta chains were listed as associated with cytomegalovirus. In a later analysis, HLA-associated TCR beta chains were found to be more clonally expanded and to have lower generation probabilities than equally common non-associated chains. A further reported finding was that TCR beta sequences accurately predicted the HLA-A and HLA-B alleles for most subjects in the first cohort. According to a later analysis, most CMV-associated TCR beta chains appeared to be HLA-restricted, and the HLA associations seemed to be driven largely by CMV exposure. According to a later analysis, TCR association rates differed among HLA loci, with DRB1 alleles showing the most associated TCRs and HLA-C alleles showing the fewest. Linkage disequilibrium might explain the correlated functional status among segregating V segments, but an unknown experimental factor could not be excluded.

The library was produced with the immunoSEQ multiplex PCR assay. For the multiplex PCR, a mixture combining 60 forward primers for TCR Vbeta segments and 13 reverse primers for TCR Jbeta segments was used. The CDR3 region of rearranged TCR beta genes was amplified from genomic DNA with a multiplex PCR assay. Amplified TCR beta libraries were sequenced as 87-base-pair reads on the Illumina HiSeq System. Per the original workflow: A later analysis counted some 74 million unique TCR beta chains across the 550 to 750 repertoires, and roughly 9.9 million of these chains were shared by at least two donors. To remove PCR and sequencing errors, raw reads were error-corrected and collapsed into unique sequences using a nearest-neighbor algorithm that merged closely related sequences. Alignment of CDR3 sequences to IMGT reference sequences was used to assign V, D and J gene segments. For a sequence to be retained, a match of at least six nucleotides was required to both a V gene segment and a J gene segment. A rearrangement was called productive if the CDR3 had no stop codons and remained in frame with V and J, and every other rearrangement was called non-productive. Following IMGT convention, CDR3 was defined as the stretch from the second conserved V-encoded cysteine up to the conserved J-encoded phenylalanine. The earlier analysis of some 580 of the donors excluded any sequence lacking an unambiguous match to a single V gene segment. In an earlier analysis of around 590 of the donors, a V segment was called functional when productive rearrangements were above 56.7%, and segregating when the standard deviation between donors exceeded 5%. A statistical classification framework was built to diagnose cytomegalovirus status from the catalog of TCR beta chain sequences. In a later analysis, V and J genes were assigned by comparing TCR nucleotide sequences against IMGT/GENE-DB human TR gene sequences. Using the TCRdist pipeline, a later analysis assigned CDR3 sequences along with most-parsimonious VDJ recombination scenarios. In a later analysis, each TCR beta chain was defined by its CDR3 amino acid sequence together with its V-gene family, and reads without a unique V-gene family were excluded. In a later analysis, 550 to 650 highly shared, low-generation-probability nucleotide sequences were removed to address suspected cross-contamination and a sequencing artifact. For each public chain, a later analysis derived a clonal expansion index from normalized ranks of inferred template counts within each repertoire. In a later analysis, generation probabilities were computed using a VDJ recombination model fitted to out-of-frame rearrangements, and the results were checked against IGoR. In a later analysis, hypergeometric tests were used to score TCR-TCR, TCR-HLA and TCR-CMV co-occurrence, with a repertoire-size bias correction applied to TCR pairs. To estimate false discovery rates, a later analysis permuted the HLA or CMV assignments 20 times. In a later analysis, co-occurring TCRs were grouped using DBSCAN, with TCRdist sequence similarity added in when clustering inside HLA-allele-positive subsets. Co-occurrence clustering excluded repertoires with fewer than 30,000 or more than 120,000 public chains, plus five with anomalous nucleotide sharing. TCRdb mirrors the immuneACCESS table, restricted to in-frame sequences. Some clones are absent from its copies; in checked studies, under half trace to an unresolved V gene, and the reason for the others is unknown. V, J and clone size are those of that table, while D and trimming were read from the DNA. This sample lists some 92,000 clones; about four fifths were detected once. The ten largest account for roughly 9.7% of the sample.

A note on this clone: No cognate antigen has been identified for it. The record has no base qualities; no much larger clone is one base away.

The germline V gene supplies CDR1 SGDLS and CDR2 YYNGEE. Trimming leaves V shorter by 1 base and J shorter by 4 bases, with the junction holding 11 bases beyond the gene matches. Taken from cysteine to phenylalanine, the CDR3 has 16 residues. The DNA shown is the 48-base CDR3, in frame from base 1. In total, 500 to 700 healthy bone marrow donors made up the cohort. Cohort members were all nominally healthy when sampled, although unrecorded immune exposures were likely present. The donor tested CMV seropositive and was one of the 289 seropositive cohort members. Each donor provided a peripheral blood sample, and peripheral blood mononuclear cells were used for TCR beta sequencing. Genomic DNA was extracted from the blood cell samples with the Qiagen DNeasy Blood Extraction Kit.

This clonotype was obtained from a man aged 18 to 29 in good health and CMV-seropositive. Recombination connected TRBV9 to TRBJ2-7, with TRBD2 matching 7 junction bases. The material sequenced was PBMCs. The base sequence is TGTGCCAGCAGCGTAACCGGGACTAATGATGTGTACGAGCAGTACTTC. Translated, it gives CASSVTGTNDVYEQYF.